This note documents a single TCR beta chain sequence. Its target is not known. These data belong to a study of cytomegalovirus exposure and HLA in healthy donors. V lost 5 bases to trimming and J lost 1 base, with 17 bases between them. The CDR3 spans 16 residues. Germline V gene sequence: CDR1 SGHVS, CDR2 FQNEAQ. With 60 Vbeta and 13 Jbeta primers, the PCR was carried out. Sequencing used immunoSEQ multiplex PCR; TCRdb keeps in-frame clones, though not all of them. The table for this sample gives around 64,000 clones. Study outcomes and limitations: Per published reports, the classifier diagnosed cytomegalovirus status with high specificity and sensitivity.

The sequence was collected from a female donor in good health and CMV-seropositive. V usage is TRBV7-8 and J usage is TRBJ1-1; possibly TRBD1 for D (6 bases). The sequenced material came from PBMCs. DNA for the CDR3: TGTGCCAGCAGCGCGGGGGCCGGTCACCCGAACACTGAAGCTTTCTTT. Translation: CASSAGAGHPNTEAFF.